These T cell receptor beta chains were read from a single sample in a study of persistence of HIV-infected CD4 T cells. Which antigens these TCRs recognize remains unknown. Data came from immunoSEQ multiplex PCR; TCRdb stores just in-frame clones and leaves some out. The data contain around 48,000 clones, around 80% of them singletons. The input for sequencing was CD4+ T cells sorted from PBMCs after approximately 19-hour stimulation, taken from a patient who received antiretroviral therapy. The receptors come from an adult man with HIV who was CMV-seropositive. CDR3s include the opening cysteine and the closing phenylalanine or tryptophan. Fields, in order: D gene, V gene, clone size, J gene, CDR3 protein, CDR3 DNA. D genes are given only for firm matches. Where a row states a size, it is once, few, many or the class of an expanded clone; other rows omit it.

-,TRBV6-4,-,TRBJ1-1,CASSAERHTEAFF,TGTGCCAGCAGTGCCGAAAGACACACTGAAGCTTTCTTT
-,TRBV7-2,-,TRBJ2-3,CASNDRRITDTQYF,TGTGCCAGCAACGACAGGAGGATCACAGATACGCAGTATTTT
-,TRBV4-3,-,TRBJ1-1,CASSQDLLLTEAFF,TGCGCCAGCAGCCAAGATCTGCTTCTCACTGAAGCTTTCTTT
TRBD1,TRBV19,-,TRBJ1-3,CASSRQGGSGNTIYF,TGTGCCAGTAGTCGACAGGGGGGCTCTGGAAACACCATATATTTT
TRBD2,TRBV19,-,TRBJ2-7,CASSIVRTSGSPLVEQYF,TGTGCCAGTAGTATAGTTCGGACTAGCGGGAGCCCCCTGGTCGAGCAGTACTTC
-,TRBV30,-,TRBJ2-2,CAWKKGGGYTGELFF,TGTGCCTGGAAGAAGGGAGGGGGATACACCGGGGAGCTGTTTTTT
TRBD2,TRBV24-1,-,TRBJ2-2,CATMRGATGELFF,TGTGCCACCATGCGGGGGGCGACCGGGGAGCTGTTTTTT
-,TRBV27,-,TRBJ1-6,CASQNSDSSYNSPLHF,TGTGCCAGCCAAAACAGCGACAGCTCCTATAATTCACCCCTCCACTTT
TRBD1,TRBV7-9,few,TRBJ1-2,CASSRDRGQAWTF,TGTGCCAGCAGCCGGGACAGGGGGCAGGCGTGGACCTTC
TRBD1,TRBV6-5,-,TRBJ2-7,CASSYSGQGAYEQYF,TGTGCCAGCAGTTACTCCGGCCAGGGGGCTTACGAGCAGTACTTC
-,TRBV10-3,-,TRBJ2-1,CAISEAGSSYNEQFF,TGTGCCATCAGTGAGGCCGGAAGCTCCTACAATGAGCAGTTCTTC
-,TRBV5-1,-,TRBJ1-5,CASSLLGNDQPQHF,TGCGCCAGCAGCTTGTTGGGCAACGATCAGCCCCAGCATTTT
TRBD1,TRBV7-9,few,TRBJ2-5,CASSPGTGGEETQYF,TGTGCCAGCAGCCCCGGGACAGGGGGCGAGGAGACCCAGTACTTC
TRBD2,TRBV7-9,-,TRBJ2-1,CASSSFPGLAGIF,TGTGCCAGCAGCTCCTTTCCTGGACTAGCGGGAATCTTC
-,TRBV30,-,TRBJ2-7,CAWSVPLGGVYEQYF,TGTGCCTGGAGTGTCCCACTAGGTGGGGTATACGAGCAGTACTTC
TRBD1,TRBV10-3,-,TRBJ2-7,CAISSGTGGWEQYF,TGTGCCATCAGTTCCGGGACAGGGGGCTGGGAGCAGTACTTC
-,TRBV3-1/TRBV3-2,-,TRBJ1-6,CASKLEGAGYSPLHF,TGTGCCAGCAAGCTAGAAGGGGCGGGCTATTCACCCCTCCACTTT
-,TRBV27,-,TRBJ1-2,CASSLVGTNNYGYTF,TGTGCCAGCAGTTTAGTCGGGACAAATAACTATGGCTACACCTTC
-,TRBV14,-,TRBJ2-7,CASSQDRGSEQYF,TGTGCCAGCAGCCAAGATCGGGGTTCCGAGCAGTACTTC
-,TRBV10-3,-,TRBJ1-1,CAISESRGRNTEAFF,TGTGCCATCAGTGAGTCAAGGGGAAGGAACACTGAAGCTTTCTTT